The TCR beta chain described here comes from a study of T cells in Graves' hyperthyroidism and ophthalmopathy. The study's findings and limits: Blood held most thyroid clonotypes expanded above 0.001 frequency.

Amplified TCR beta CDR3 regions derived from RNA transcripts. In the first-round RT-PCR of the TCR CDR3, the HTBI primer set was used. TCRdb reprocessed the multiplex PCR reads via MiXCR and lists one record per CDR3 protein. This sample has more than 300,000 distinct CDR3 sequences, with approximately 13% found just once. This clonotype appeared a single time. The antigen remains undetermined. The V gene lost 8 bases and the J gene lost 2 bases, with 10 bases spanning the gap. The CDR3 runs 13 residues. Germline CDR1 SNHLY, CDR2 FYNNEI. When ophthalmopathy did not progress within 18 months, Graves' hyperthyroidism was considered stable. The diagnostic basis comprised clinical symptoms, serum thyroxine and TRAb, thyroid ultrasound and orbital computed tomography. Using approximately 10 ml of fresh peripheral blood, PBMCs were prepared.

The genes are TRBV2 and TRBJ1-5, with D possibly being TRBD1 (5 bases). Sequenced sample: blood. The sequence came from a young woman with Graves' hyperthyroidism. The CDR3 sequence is CASGGGGNQPQHF. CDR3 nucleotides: TGTGCCAGCGGGGGGGGGGGCAATCAGCCCCAGCATTTT. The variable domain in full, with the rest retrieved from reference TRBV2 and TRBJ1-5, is EPEVTQTPSHQVTQMGQEVILRCVPISNHLYFYWYRQILGQKVEFLVSFYNNEISEKSEIFDDQFSVERPDGSNFTLKIRSTKLEDSAMYFCASGGGGNQPQHFGDGTRLSIL.